This TCR beta chain was captured in a study of shared T cell receptors in the human thymus. Clones were read by immunoSEQ multiplex PCR, and TCRdb kept only the in-frame ones, dropping some. This table holds about 610,000 clones, 85% to 90% found once. The V and J ends lost 2 bases and 4 bases respectively, with 8 bases between them. CDR3 length: 13 amino acids. The germline CDR1 and CDR2 sequences are SGHNT and YYREEE (reference sequence). This sample also belongs to another study, concerning human thymus T cells. According to that study: It was healthy Finnish infants having corrective surgery for congenital heart defects who were the donors. Related studies found that unrelated individuals share highly overlapping thymic repertoires.

The chain uses TRBV5-4 and TRBJ2-3; D is ambiguous. This receptor was obtained from a boy younger than two with a congenital heart defect. Input material: thymocytes. CDR3 sequence reads: CASSFHGPDTQYF. CDR3 DNA sequence: TGTGCCAGCAGCTTCCATGGCCCAGATACGCAGTATTTT.